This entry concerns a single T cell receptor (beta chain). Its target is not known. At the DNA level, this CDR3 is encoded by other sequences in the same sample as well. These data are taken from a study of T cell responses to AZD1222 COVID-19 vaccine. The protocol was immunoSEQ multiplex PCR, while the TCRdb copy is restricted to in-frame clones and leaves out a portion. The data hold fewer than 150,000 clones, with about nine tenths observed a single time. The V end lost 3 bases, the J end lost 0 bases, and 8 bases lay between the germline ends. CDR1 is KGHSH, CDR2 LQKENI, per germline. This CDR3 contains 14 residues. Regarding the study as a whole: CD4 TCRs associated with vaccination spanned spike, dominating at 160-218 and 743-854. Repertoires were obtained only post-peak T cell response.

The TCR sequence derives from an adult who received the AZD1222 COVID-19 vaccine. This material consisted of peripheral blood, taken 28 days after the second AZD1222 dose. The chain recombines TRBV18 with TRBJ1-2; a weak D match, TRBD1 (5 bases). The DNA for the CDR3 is TGTGCCAGCTCACCCCCGACAGCTAACTATGGCTACACCTTC. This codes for CASSPPTANYGYTF. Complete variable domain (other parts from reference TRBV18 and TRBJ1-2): NAGVMQNPRHLVRRRGQEARLRCSPMKGHSHVYWYRQLPEEGLKFMVYLQKENIIDESGMPKERFSAEFPKEGPSILRIQQVVRGDSAAYFCASSPPTANYGYTFGSGTRLTVV.